The entry below gives a single T cell receptor (beta chain) sequence along with its context. These data originate in a study of shared T cell receptors in the human thymus. Sequencing was performed with immunoSEQ multiplex PCR; in TCRdb, only in-frame clones are kept and a portion is missing. The sample gives about 610,000 clones, 88% of which show up once; approximately 0.011% is in the top ten. The germline CDR1 and CDR2 sequences are SGHVS and FQNEAQ. CDR3 length: 14 amino acids. The ends lost 5 bases at V and 1 base at J; junction bases unmatched: 5. This sample was also put to use in a study of human thymus T cells. From that second work: Resected material from corrective heart surgery provided the thymus tissue analysed. Gene usage (both V and J) appeared biased in thymic and blood repertoires. Related research described thymic repertoires that were highly overlapping among unrelated individuals.

Sequences were obtained from thymocytes. The receptor was isolated from a boy younger than two with a congenital heart defect. The V and J genes are TRBV7-8 and TRBJ2-7; 7 bases line up with TRBD2. The CDR3 here is CASSPPGGSYEQYF. The CDR3 DNA reads as TGTGCCAGCAGCCCCCCCGGGGGGTCCTACGAGCAGTACTTC.